The subject of this entry is one T cell receptor (beta chain). The antigen is not known. Repertoires were generated with immunoSEQ multiplex PCR, while TCRdb's copy carries only in-frame clones and drops some. The top ten clones hold over 9.5% of a sample with 40,000 or so clones, 55% to 75% of them seen once. This sample stems from a study of cytotoxic CD8 clonotypes in ibrutinib-treated CLL. Broader study findings: Collection times varied between progressing and sustained-remission patients.

The germline V gene has CDR1 SGHKS and CDR2 YYEKEE (reference sequence). This CDR3 contains 20 residues. Trimming shortened V by 0 bases and J by 0 bases, and 23 bases separated the two germline ends. This rearrangement joins TRBV5-5 to TRBJ2-3, with D tentatively TRBD1 or TRBD2 (6 bases each). This receptor was identified in a human donor with chronic lymphocytic leukemia. Material: PBMCs, obtained at disease progression, from a patient treated with ibrutinib. This CDR3 reads CASSLAGSWGAPFSTDTQYF. Written as DNA, the CDR3 is TGTGCCAGCAGCTTGGCTGGGTCGTGGGGGGCCCCCTTTAGCACAGATACGCAGTATTTT. Combining the CDR3 with reference TRBV5-5 and TRBJ2-3 gives the whole variable domain DAGVTQSPTHLIKTRGQQVTLRCSPISGHKSVSWYQQVLGQGPQFIFQYYEKEERGRGNFPDRFSARQFPNYSSELNVNALLLGDSALYLCASSLAGSWGAPFSTDTQYFGPGTRLTVL.